The source of this TCR beta chain is a study of cytomegalovirus exposure and HLA in healthy donors. Assay: immunoSEQ multiplex PCR; the TCRdb copy retains only in-frame clones and omits some. The sample includes some 98,000 clones, roughly 87% of them seen just once. This clone turned up a few times. Germline V CDR1 and CDR2: MNHEY, SVGAGI. Trimming stripped 2 bases from V and 2 bases from J, with 12 bases between. The CDR3 covers 15 residues. The sample consisted of PBMCs. This clonotype originated in a woman in her 30s in good health and CMV-seronegative. The chain joins TRBV6-5 to TRBJ1-1, with a weak D call TRBD1 (6 bases). The CDR3, as DNA: TGTGCCAGCAGTTACAATCTGGGGGCAAACACTGAAGCTTTCTTT. This gives the protein CASSYNLGANTEAFF.